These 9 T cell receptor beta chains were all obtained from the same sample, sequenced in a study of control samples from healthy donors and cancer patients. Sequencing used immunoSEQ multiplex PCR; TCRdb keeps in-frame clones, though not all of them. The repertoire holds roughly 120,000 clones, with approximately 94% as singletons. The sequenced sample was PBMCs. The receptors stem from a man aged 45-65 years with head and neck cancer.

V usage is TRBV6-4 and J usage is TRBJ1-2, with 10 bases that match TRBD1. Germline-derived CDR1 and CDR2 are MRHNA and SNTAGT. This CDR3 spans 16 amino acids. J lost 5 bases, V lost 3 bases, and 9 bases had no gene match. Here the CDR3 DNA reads TGTGCCAGCAGTGAAACCGGGACAGGGGTCCGATATGGCTACACCTTC. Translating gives CASSETGTGVRYGYTF.

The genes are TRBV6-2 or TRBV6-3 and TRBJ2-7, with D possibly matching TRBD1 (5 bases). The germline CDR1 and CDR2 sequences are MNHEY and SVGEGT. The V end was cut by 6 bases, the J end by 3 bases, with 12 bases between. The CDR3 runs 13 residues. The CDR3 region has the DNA TGTGCCAGCAGCCCAGGGATGATCTACGAGCAGTACTTC. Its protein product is CASSPGMIYEQYF.

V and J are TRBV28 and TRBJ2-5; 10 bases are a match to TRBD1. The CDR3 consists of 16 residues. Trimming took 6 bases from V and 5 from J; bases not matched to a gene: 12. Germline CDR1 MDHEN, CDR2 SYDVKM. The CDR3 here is CASSLGTGALGETQYF. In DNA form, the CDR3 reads TGTGCCAGCAGCCTCGGGACAGGGGCCCTGGGGGAGACCCAGTACTTC.

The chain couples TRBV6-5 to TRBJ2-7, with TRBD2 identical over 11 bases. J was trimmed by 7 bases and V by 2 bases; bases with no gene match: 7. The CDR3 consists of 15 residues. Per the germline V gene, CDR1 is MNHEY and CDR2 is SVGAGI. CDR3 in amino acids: CASSYLLAGVREQYF. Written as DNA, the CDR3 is TGTGCCAGCAGTTACCTACTAGCGGGGGTAAGAGAGCAGTACTTC.

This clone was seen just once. CDR3 region: CASSRVAGPGELFF. In DNA, the CDR3 is TGTGCCAGCAGCCGAGTAGCGGGCCCGGGGGAGCTGTTTTTT. The chain uses TRBV7-8 and TRBJ2-2, with 7 bases matching TRBD2. The ends lost 5 bases at V and 8 bases at J; junction bases unmatched: 8. CDR3 length: 14 amino acids. The germline V gene encodes CDR1 SGHVS and CDR2 FQNEAQ.

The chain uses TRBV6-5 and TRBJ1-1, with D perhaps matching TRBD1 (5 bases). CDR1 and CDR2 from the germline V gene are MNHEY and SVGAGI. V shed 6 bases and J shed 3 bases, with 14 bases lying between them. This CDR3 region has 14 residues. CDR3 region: CASRAGWKDTEAFF. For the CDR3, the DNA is TGTGCCAGCAGGGCAGGGTGGAAGGACACTGAAGCTTTCTTT.

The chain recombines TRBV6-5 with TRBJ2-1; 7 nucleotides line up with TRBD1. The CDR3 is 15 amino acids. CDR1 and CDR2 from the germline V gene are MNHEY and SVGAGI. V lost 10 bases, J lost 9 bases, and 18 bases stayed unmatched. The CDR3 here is CAIRIGDARQGEQFF. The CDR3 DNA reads TGTGCCATCCGAATCGGAGACGCCCGACAGGGTGAGCAGTTCTTC.

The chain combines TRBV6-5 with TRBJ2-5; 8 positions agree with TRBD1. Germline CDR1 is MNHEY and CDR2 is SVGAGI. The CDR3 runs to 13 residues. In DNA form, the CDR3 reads TGTGCACCAACTCAGGGGGCAGGAGAGACCCAGTACTTC. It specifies CAPTQGAGETQYF.

The CDR3 loop reads CAWKKGAWNSPLHF. CDR3 nucleotides: TGTGCCTGGAAAAAAGGGGCGTGGAATTCACCCCTCCACTTT. The chain has TRBV30 and TRBJ1-6; possible D gene TRBD1, 5 bases. Looked up from germline, CDR1 is GTSNPN and CDR2 is SVGIG (reference sequence). V was clipped by 4 bases and J by 7 bases, with 14 bases between them. The CDR3 is 14 residues long.